The entry below describes one T cell receptor beta chain. What this receptor recognizes is not known. The sample holds no much larger clone one base away, and base qualities are not on file. The sample originates from a study of blood T cells in healthy people across ages (dated by TCRdb to between 2014 and 2017). Regarding the complete study: In model experiments, template switching captured about one uniquely barcoded TCR beta cDNA molecule for every two T cells. Donors were grouped into four age groups: young (average 16 years), middle-aged (over 35), aged (around 60) and long-lived (just over 80). Donors of different ages were randomly distributed across sequencing lanes to avoid experimental bias. For two donors (one aged 18 to 30 and one aged 80 or older), the study analyzed two additional independent replicas of 1 million unique cDNA reads from the same blood draw. Age-related changes in TCR beta repertoire diversity were measured in the study by deep sequencing normalized with unique cDNA molecular identifiers.

The germline V gene encodes CDR1 SGHRS and CDR2 YFSETQ. The CDR3 runs 15 residues from the cysteine to the phenylalanine. CDR3 DNA only is kept here, 45 bases in frame from base 1. V drops 0 bases and J drops 2 bases, leaving 9 bases in between. Systemically healthy Caucasian individuals from Russia, 35 to 50 in total and aged about 6 to 90 years, were included as donors. Each donor gave approximately 9.3 milliliters of peripheral blood, collected into EDTA-treated Vacutainer tubes. Ficoll-Paque density-gradient centrifugation was used to isolate PBMCs, with at least 7 million per sample. Total RNA was extracted from PBMCs with Trizol reagent, with at least 5 micrograms obtained per sample. For every donor, flow cytometry on a PBMC aliquot measured the percentage of naive CD45RAhigh/CD27high T cells. Library preparation employed 5' RACE. TCRdb names Illumina HiSeq 2500 as the instrument used. A second PCR of roughly 6 to 11 cycles was run with a J-beta primer mix and a sample-barcoded 5' primer. A template-switch 5' adaptor carrying 12 random nucleotides introduced a unique molecular identifier onto each TCR beta cDNA molecule. Each sample yielded at least 3 million CDR3-containing paired-end reads. First-strand cDNA synthesis was performed from all RNA using the Mint cDNA synthesis kit, with priming by a TRBC-specific oligonucleotide. Following uracil-DNA glycosylase treatment, a first 18-cycle PCR with universal primers M1SS and BC2_uni_R was performed on all cDNA. As for the authors' bioinformatics: Each sample was normalized by randomly selecting 1 million high-quality reads, each carrying a distinct molecular identifier. Reads with shared molecular identifiers were discarded instead of being binned into consensus sequences. MiTCR, set to a Q25 quality threshold and the strictest error-elimination algorithm, was used for CDR3 identification, clonotype clustering and error correction. A nonparametric unseen species model using Euler transformation provided a lower-bound estimate of total TCR beta diversity. The public reads were quality trimmed at Q25 with fastp and then assembled into clones with MiXCR by TCRdb, keeping productive beta chains. Rows merge per CDR3 protein into single entries with the most common DNA and genes. TCRdb's processing, not the authors' own work, is the source of the V and J calls. Present in this sample are about 1.4 million distinct CDR3 sequences, approximately 59% of which were seen just once. The top ten clones comprise roughly 7% of the sample.

General conclusions and limits of the study: As age increased, observed TCR beta diversity per million T cells dropped in a roughly linear way, and a significant reduction was already evident by age 40. Compared with the aged group, the long-lived group had more naive CD4+ T cells, fewer expanded clones and increased TCR diversity, a pattern suggesting age selection. Bulk unsorted PBMC profiling prevented conclusive comparison of naive and antigen-experienced compartments. There was a strong correlation between observed TCR beta diversity and the percentage of naive T cells measured by flow cytometry. Total diversity estimates from one million sequenced T cells were considered lower bounds and underestimates. Because the CMV infection status of the donors was unknown, age-related changes in expanded clonotypes may potentially have been confounded.

The receptor was isolated from a man aged 18 to 30 in good health. The chain uses TRBV5-1 and TRBJ2-4; the D gene is not confidently resolved. The sample consisted of blood. The bases read TGCGCCAGCAGCTTGGCCGCGGATTCCAAAAACATTCAGTACTTC. Its translation reads: CASSLAADSKNIQYF.